This record covers a single TCR beta chain. Antigen specificity is unknown. The ends were cut back, 5 bases at V and 3 bases at J, with 16 bases in the middle. The CDR3 has 15 residues. From germline, CDR1 is SEHNR and CDR2 FQNEAQ (reference sequence). The sample is drawn from a study of CD8 T cells in ankylosing spondylitis. Study-level findings and limits: As reported, disease-linked clones showed significant enrichment in matched ankylosing spondylitis synovial fluid.

TCRdb re-analysed the 5' RACE reads in MiXCR, keeping a single row per CDR3 protein. This table holds over 130,000 distinct CDR3 sequences, approximately 48% found once. The sequenced sample was synovial fluid, either unsorted or a sorted T cell fraction (not recorded which). This TCR came from a male donor with ankylosing spondylitis. The chain has TRBV7-9 and TRBJ1-1; D may be TRBD1 (5 bases). CDR3 nucleotide sequence: TGTGCCAGCAGCCTACCGACCGGGGGGTACACTGAAGCTTTCTTT. Translation gives CASSLPTGGYTEAFF.